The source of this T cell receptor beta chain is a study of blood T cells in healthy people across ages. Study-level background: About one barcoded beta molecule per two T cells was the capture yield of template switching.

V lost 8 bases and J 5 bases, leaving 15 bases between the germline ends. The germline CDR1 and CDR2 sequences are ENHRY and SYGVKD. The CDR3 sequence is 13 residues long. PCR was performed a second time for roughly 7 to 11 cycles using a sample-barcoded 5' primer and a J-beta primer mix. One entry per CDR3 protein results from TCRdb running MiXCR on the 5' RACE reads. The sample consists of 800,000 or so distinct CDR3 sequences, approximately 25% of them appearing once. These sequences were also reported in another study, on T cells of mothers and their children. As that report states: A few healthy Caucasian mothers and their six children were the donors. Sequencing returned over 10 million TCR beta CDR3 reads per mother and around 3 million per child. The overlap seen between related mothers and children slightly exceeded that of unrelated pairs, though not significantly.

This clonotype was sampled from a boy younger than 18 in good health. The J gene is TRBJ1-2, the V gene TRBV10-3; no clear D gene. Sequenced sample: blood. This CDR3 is CAIHGRKGYGYTF. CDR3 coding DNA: TGTGCCATCCATGGACGGAAAGGTTATGGCTACACCTTC.